This TCR beta chain was captured by sequencing in a study of tumor and adjacent non-tumor tissue in lung cancer. Across the study: Each sample yielded roughly 4 million productive TCRbeta reads on average.

This clonotype appeared a few times. The target antigen is unknown. The study's findings and limits: Compared with tumor, normal lung showed significantly lower TCR diversity.

This sample's RNA came from whole unsorted tissue. More than 3 cm separated this lung sample from the edge of the tumor. TCRbeta libraries were built with three rounds of nested PCR, modified from ARM-PCR. Each CDR3 protein gets one entry after TCRdb re-called the multiplex PCR reads with MiXCR. The table lists 40,000 to 45,000 distinct CDR3 sequences, less than 70% of them singletons. V was pared by 0 bases and J by 7 bases, with 6 bases between. Per the germline V gene, CDR1 is GTSNPN and CDR2 is SVGIG (reference sequence). The CDR3 sequence is 11 residues long. The chain carries TRBV30 and TRBJ1-1; D is unresolved. Sequenced: distant non-tumor lung tissue. The TCR originated in a woman in her thirties or forties with non-small cell lung cancer. For the CDR3, the DNA is TGTGCCTGGAGTGTAGGCGGTGAAGCTTTCTTT. Residues: CAWSVGGEAFF.